This T cell receptor beta chain was obtained from a study of blood T cell repertoires in COVID-19 (dated by TCRdb to the early 2020s). At the level of the whole study: Collaborator samples came from the United States, Italy and Spain and covered acute and convalescent phases of COVID-19. The dataset comprised deeply sampled blood TCRbeta repertoires from subjects exposed to, actively infected with, or recovered from COVID-19. A de-identified subject ID, COVID-19 status, age in years and sex were almost always included in the sample metadata. Where HLA class I and class II types were available, the types were taken from metadata supplied by the sample provider, not from assay-based typing. The samples were drawn from the first 160 participants of the ongoing ImmuneRACE study and from over a thousand subjects provided by 6 global collaborators. The repertoires were released in a freely available public database meant as a resource for research on the immune response to SARS-CoV-2. The prospective study material was composed of cDNA or gDNA derived from T cells, B-cell-depleted T cells, or PBMCs. General findings and caveats noted by the study authors: The amount of clinical and demographic metadata varied by source and participant and was provided uncurated.

The immunoSEQ Assay, a bias-controlled multiplex PCR, was used to amplify TCRbeta CDR3 regions from genomic DNA. Under the source paper's analysis protocol: The number of nucleated cells in each sample was estimated from the amplification of reference gene primers within the assay. Sequence reads were collapsed and filtered to measure the absolute abundance of every unique TCRbeta CDR3 rearrangement. For each sample, productive Simpson clonality was calculated by taking the square root of Simpson's diversity index across productive rearrangements. TCRdb's version of the immuneACCESS table is confined to in-frame rearrangements and falls short of the full clone set. An unresolved V gene accounts for under half of the shortfall where checked; the remainder is of unknown origin. The V and J calls and clone size were taken over from that table, and D and trimming were inferred from the DNA. For this sample the table gives about 200,000 clones, of which around 82% were detected only once. The ten largest clones add up to more than 8% of the sample.

Each collaborating institution followed its own protocols to collect whole blood in K2EDTA tubes. For TCRbeta analysis, collaborators shipped samples as frozen whole blood, isolated PBMCs, or DNA extracted from either of those sample types. A remark on this clone: No cognate antigen has been identified for it. Per-nucleotide qualities are absent, and no much larger clonotype sits a single base away.

Cut back by 4 bases and 5 bases, the V and J ends lie 14 bases apart. For CDR1 and CDR2, the germline V gene (reference sequence) lists LGHDT and YNNKEL. The CDR3 goes from the cysteine to the phenylalanine over 14 residues. The sequence is cut down to CDR3 DNA, 42 bases in frame from base 1. The sequencing input was peripheral blood. The chain was built from TRBV3-1 (or the pseudogene TRBV3-2) and TRBJ1-2; TRBD1 is possibly the D segment (6 matching bases). This TCR derives from a woman between 45 and 60 years old with acute or convalescent COVID-19. CDR3 region: CASSLRTELYGYTF. The DNA sequence follows: TGTGCCAGCAGCCTGAGGACAGAACTTTATGGCTACACCTTC.